This TCR beta chain was found in a study of cytomegalovirus exposure and HLA in healthy donors. With respect to this clone: The antigen remains unidentified.

Study-wide results and limits: HLA alleles were associated with 15,000 to 20,000 TCR beta sequences in a later analysis at 0.05 false discovery rate. Using the classifier, cytomegalovirus status was reportedly diagnosed with high specificity and sensitivity.

The PCR employed 60 Vbeta primers together with 13 Jbeta primers. Assay used: immunoSEQ multiplex PCR; TCRdb lists only in-frame clones, some missing. Seen here are about 190,000 clones, around 73% observed once, and the top ten hold over 2%. The CDR3 loop spans 14 amino acids. Between the trimmed V and J ends, which lost 6 bases and 2 bases, there was a span of 14 bases. Per germline, CDR1 SGHRS and CDR2 YFSETQ. Sequenced input: PBMCs. This chain joins TRBV5-1 and TRBJ1-1; D perhaps matches TRBD1 (6 bases). This TCR derives from a young woman in good health and CMV-seropositive. CDR3 residues: CASTRGLPNTEAFF. The CDR3 region has the DNA TGCGCCAGCACCAGGGGACTACCAAACACTGAAGCTTTCTTT.